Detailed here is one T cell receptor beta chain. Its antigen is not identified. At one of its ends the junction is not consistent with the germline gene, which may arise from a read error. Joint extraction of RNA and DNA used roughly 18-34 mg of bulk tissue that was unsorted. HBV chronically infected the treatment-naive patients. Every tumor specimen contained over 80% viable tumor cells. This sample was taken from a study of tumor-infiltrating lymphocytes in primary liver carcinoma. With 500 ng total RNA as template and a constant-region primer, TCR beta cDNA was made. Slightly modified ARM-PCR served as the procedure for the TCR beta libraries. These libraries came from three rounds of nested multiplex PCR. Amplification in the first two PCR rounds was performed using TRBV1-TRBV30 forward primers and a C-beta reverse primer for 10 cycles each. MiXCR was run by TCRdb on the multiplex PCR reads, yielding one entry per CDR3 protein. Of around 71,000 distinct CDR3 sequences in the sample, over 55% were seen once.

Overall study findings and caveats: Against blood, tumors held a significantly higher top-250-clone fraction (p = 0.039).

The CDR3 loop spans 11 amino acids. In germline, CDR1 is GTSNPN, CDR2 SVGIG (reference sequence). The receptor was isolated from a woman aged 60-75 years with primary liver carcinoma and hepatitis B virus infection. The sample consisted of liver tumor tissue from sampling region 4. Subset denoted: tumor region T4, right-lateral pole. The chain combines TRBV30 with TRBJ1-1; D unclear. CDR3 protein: CTWTWVAEAFF. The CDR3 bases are TGTACCTGGACCTGGGTGGCTGAAGCTTTCTTT.